Sequencing of this T cell receptor beta chain was carried out in a study of blood T cell repertoires in COVID-19. Some clones are missing from TCRdb's copy, which holds only in-frame ones; the method was immunoSEQ multiplex PCR. The sample lists a few hundred thousand clones; roughly 87% were seen once. This CDR3 region has 15 residues. The ends were cut back, 1 base at V and 4 bases at J, with 13 bases in the middle. The germline V gene encodes CDR1 SGHTA and CDR2 FQGTGA. The specimen was PBMCs or T cells enriched from blood (not recorded which). The chain recombines TRBV7-3 with TRBJ2-5; TRBD1 might be the D (6 bases). The sequence derives from a woman aged 18-30 years who had recovered from COVID-19. In DNA, the CDR3 is TGTGCCAGCAGCTTAAATGCAGGGGAGCGAGAGACCCAGTACTTC. It specifies CASSLNAGERETQYF.